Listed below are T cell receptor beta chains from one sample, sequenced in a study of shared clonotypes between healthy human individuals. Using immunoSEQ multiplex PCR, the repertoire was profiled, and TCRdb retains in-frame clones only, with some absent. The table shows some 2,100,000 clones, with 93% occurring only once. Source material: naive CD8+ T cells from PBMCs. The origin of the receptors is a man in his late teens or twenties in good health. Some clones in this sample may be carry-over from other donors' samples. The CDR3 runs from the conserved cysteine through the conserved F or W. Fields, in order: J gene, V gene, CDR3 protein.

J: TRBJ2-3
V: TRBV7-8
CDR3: CASSLFWGSEEADTQYF

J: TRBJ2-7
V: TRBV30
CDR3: CAWSPPRIRNYEQYF

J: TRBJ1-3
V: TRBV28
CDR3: CASSSRTENSGNTIYF

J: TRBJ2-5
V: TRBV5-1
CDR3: CASSLIGFGETQYF

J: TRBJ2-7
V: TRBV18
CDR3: CASSPPGFGYEQYF

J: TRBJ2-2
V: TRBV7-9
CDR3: CASSVMEAGELFF

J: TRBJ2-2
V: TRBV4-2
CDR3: CASSQVRREGQGWELFF

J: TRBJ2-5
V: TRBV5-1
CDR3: CASSSGLAGATETQYF

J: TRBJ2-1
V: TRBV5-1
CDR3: CASSLAPSGSYNEQFF

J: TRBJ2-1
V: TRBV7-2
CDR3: CASSSWTRGELGNEQFF

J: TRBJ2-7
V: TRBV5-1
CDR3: CASSLDWGPFYEQYF

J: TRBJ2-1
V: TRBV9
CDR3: CASSVANEQFF

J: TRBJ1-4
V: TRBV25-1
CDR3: CASSGRGVGVELFF

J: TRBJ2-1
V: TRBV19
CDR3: CAISSGGLAGVPNYNEQFF

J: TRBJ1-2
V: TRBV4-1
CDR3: CASRGMGRGDGYTF

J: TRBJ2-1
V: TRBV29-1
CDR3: CSVERAPGAGNEQFF

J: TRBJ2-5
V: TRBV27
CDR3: CASSLDRLGRETQYF

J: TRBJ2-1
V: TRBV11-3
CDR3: CASSATGEGLDNEQFF

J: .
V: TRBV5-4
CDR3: CASSFYGQIYEQYF

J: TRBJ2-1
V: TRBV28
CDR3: CASSPVVGEVSNEQFF

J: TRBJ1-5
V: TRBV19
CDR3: CASSIGYRGNQPQHF

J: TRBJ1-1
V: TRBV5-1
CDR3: CASSDLQGDNTEAFF

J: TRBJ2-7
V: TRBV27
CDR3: CASSYQGEQYF

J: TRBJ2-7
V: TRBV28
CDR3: CASSFPSTGTRLTYEQYF

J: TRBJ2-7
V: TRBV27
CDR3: CASSVFGATYEQYF

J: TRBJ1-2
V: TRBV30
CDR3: CAWKPGRVLSGYTF

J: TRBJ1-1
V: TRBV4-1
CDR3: CASSQAGAAEAFF

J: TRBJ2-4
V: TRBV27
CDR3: CASSPALILPAKNIQYF

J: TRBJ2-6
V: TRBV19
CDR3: CASSLRDTRIPGANVLTF

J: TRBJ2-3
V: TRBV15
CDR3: CATQDRVTDTQYF

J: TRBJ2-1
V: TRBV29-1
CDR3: CSVPGGAHLYNEQFF

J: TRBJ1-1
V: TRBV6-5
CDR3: CASSYVDAGEAFF

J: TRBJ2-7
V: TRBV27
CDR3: CASSLGGGPYEQYF

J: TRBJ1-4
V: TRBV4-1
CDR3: CASSQEGHRTNEKLFF

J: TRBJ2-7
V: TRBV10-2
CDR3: CASTVDGLAFSSYEQYF

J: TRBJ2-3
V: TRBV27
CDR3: CASSLTRSTDTQYF

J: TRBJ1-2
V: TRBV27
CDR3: CASSLSQGANGYTF

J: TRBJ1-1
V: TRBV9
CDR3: CASSVGAQVSTEAFF

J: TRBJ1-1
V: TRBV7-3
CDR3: CASSLSWTMNTEAFF

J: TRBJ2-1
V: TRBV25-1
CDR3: CASMGVVGGNEQFF

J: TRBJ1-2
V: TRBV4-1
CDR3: CASSHPGQGDGYTF

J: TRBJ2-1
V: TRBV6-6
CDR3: CASMTSSYNEQFF